The present TCR beta chain was sequenced within a study of molecular identifiers for immune sequencing clone quantification. Turning to the study itself: In replicates, the authors split RNA from roughly 20,000 or 100,000 naive CD8 cells five ways and sequenced four.

Naive CD8 libraries used about 20,000 to 1,000,000 sorted cells and 10%, 30% or 50% RNA. CD8+CD4-CCR7+CD45RA+ cells were sorted as naive CD8 T cells. The V gene's germline CDR1 is SGDLS and CDR2 YYNGEE. This CDR3 spans 14 amino acids. V was pared by 1 base and J by 6 bases, with 12 bases between. Study results and limitations: Over 97% of effector molecules, but under 1% in naive cells, were held by clones with more than 20 RNA copies.

This clonotype was recorded at least ten times. What it binds is not known. One entry per CDR3 protein results from TCRdb running MiXCR on the PCR reads. The repertoire includes about 630,000 distinct CDR3 sequences, approximately 24% of them detected once, and 0.6% to 0.9% sits in the top ten. The TCR sequence derives from a human donor in good health. Some libraries in this study had Jurkat cell RNA spiked in. V usage is TRBV9 and J usage is TRBJ2-3, with D unresolved. Sequenced material: naive CD8+ T cells from blood, with Jurkat cell RNA spiked in. The subset: FACS-sorted CD8+CD4-CCR7+CD45RA+ naive T cells. The CDR3 DNA reads TGTGCCAGCAGCGTATATGGGCCCGCCGATACGCAGTATTTT. The encoded protein is CASSVYGPADTQYF.